This entry lists 5 T cell receptor beta chains sequenced from one sample in a study of OX40 agonist ivuxolimab in advanced cancers. The data were produced by immunoSEQ multiplex PCR, yet TCRdb's version contains in-frame clones alone and is incomplete. Of 60,000 or so clones in the sample, approximately 86% were seen once. Source: CD4+ or CD8+ T cells sorted from blood, taken in a trial of the OX40 agonist ivuxolimab. Source of these receptors: an adult with an advanced solid tumor such as melanoma, head and neck, liver or kidney cancer.

This clone was detected only a few times. J is TRBJ2-1 and V is TRBV5-1; D might be TRBD1 (6 bases). CDR3 length: 17 amino acids. The germline V gene has CDR1 SGHRS and CDR2 YFSETQ. V lost 1 base and J lost 7, with 21 bases in between. The CDR3 region is CASSLLFGGSSLNEQFF. The CDR3 bases are TGCGCCAGCAGCTTGTTATTTGGGGGCTCTTCATTAAATGAGCAGTTCTTC.

The chain is built from TRBV5-4 and TRBJ1-2, with unresolved D. V lost 4 bases and J lost 14, with 15 bases in between. The CDR3 totals 11 residues. Germline CDR1 SGHNT, CDR2 YYREEE (reference sequence). This CDR3 reads CASSDDIWRTF. The DNA for the CDR3 is TGTGCCAGCAGCGACGACATTTGGCGGACCTTC.

The rearrangement uses TRBV28 and TRBJ1-5; 7 nucleotides align to TRBD1. Looked up from germline, CDR1 is MDHEN and CDR2 is SYDVKM. J lost 7 bases, V lost 3 bases, and 6 bases had no gene match. This CDR3 is built from 14 residues. The CDR3 region has the DNA TGTGCCAGCAGTTTGAGACAGGGTGGACAGCCCCAGCATTTT. This gives the protein CASSLRQGGQPQHF.

This rearrangement joins TRBV9 to TRBJ2-7; D is undetermined. V was pared by 1 base and J by 0 bases, with 5 bases between. CDR1 is SGDLS and CDR2 is YYNGEE in the germline V gene. This CDR3 has 13 residues. CDR3 in amino acids: CASSVTDSYEQYF. The CDR3 DNA is TGTGCCAGCAGCGTAACGGACTCCTACGAGCAGTACTTC.

The V and J genes are TRBV5-5 and TRBJ2-7, with D tentatively TRBD1 or TRBD2 (6 bases each). The V gene lost 0 bases and the J gene lost 3 bases, with 13 bases spanning the gap. CDR3 length: 15 residues. Germline CDR1 SGHKS, CDR2 YYEKEE (reference sequence). As DNA, the CDR3 is TGTGCCAGCAGCTTGGGCGGGACACCCAACTACGAGCAGTACTTC. This gives the protein CASSLGGTPNYEQYF. The full variable domain, with the rest looked up from reference TRBV5-5 and TRBJ2-7, is DAGVTQSPTHLIKTRGQQVTLRCSPISGHKSVSWYQQVLGQGPQFIFQYYEKEERGRGNFPDRFSARQFPNYSSELNVNALLLGDSALYLCASSLGGTPNYEQYFGPGTRLTVT.